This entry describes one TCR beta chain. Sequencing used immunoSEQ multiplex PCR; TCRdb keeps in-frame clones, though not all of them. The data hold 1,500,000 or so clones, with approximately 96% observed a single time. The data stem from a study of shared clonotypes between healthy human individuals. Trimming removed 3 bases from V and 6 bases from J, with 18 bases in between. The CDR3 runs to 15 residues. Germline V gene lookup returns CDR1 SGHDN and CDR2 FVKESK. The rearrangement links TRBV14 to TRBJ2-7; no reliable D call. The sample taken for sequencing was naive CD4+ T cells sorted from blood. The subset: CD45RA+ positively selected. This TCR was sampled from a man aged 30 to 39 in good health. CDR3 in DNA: TGTGCCAGCAGCCACCGAAACCTCTTAGGCTCCGAGCAGTACTTC. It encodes CASSHRNLLGSEQYF.